One sample yielded the 7 T cell receptor beta chains listed below, sequenced in a study of metastatic and nonmetastatic thyroid tumors (dated by TCRdb to the early 2020s). No patient had received any treatment before thyroid surgery. Libraries were made using PCR. This sample was sequenced with an Illumina HiSeq 4000. TCRdb passed the public sequencing reads through fastp at Q25 and MiXCR, retaining productive beta sequences. The sample yields some 10,000 clones; roughly 9.7% were counted once. Approximately 7.2% of the sample comes from the top ten. The sequencing sample was made of tumor tissue. All receptors come from a female donor with papillary thyroid cancer or a benign thyroid nodule (not recorded which). Some clones in this sample may be carry-over from other donors' samples.

This clone is classed as medium-sized. The CDR3 nucleotides are TGTGCCAGCAGCTTAGATAACTATGGCTACACCTTC. Protein: CASSLDNYGYTF. The rearrangement joins TRBV7-6 to TRBJ1-2; D is unclear. The CDR3 loop spans 12 amino acids. The germline V gene has CDR1 SGHVS and CDR2 FNYEAQ. V was cut by 1 base and J by 1 base, with 1 base left in between.

This clone was seen repeatedly, ten times or more. The chain has TRBV20-1 and TRBJ2-1, with no clear D. Germline lookup yields CDR1 DFQATT and CDR2 SNEGSKA (reference sequence). V lost 0 bases, J lost 1 base, and 13 bases lay in between. This CDR3 spans 16 amino acids. The CDR3 nucleotides are TGCAGTGCTAGAGATTCCCGGGCGTTGTCCTACAATGAGCAGTTCTTC. Amino acids: CSARDSRALSYNEQFF.

This rearrangement joins TRBV12-3 or TRBV12-4 to TRBJ1-1; D is undetermined. This CDR3 is 14 amino acids long. V was trimmed by 6 bases and J by 6 bases, leaving 17 bases between them. The CDR3 loop reads CASSRAGIGSEAFF. The CDR3 nucleotides read TGTGCCAGCAGCCGGGCGGGGATTGGGTCTGAAGCTTTCTTT.

This clone is labeled as medium-sized. The CDR3 nucleotides are TGTGCCAGCAGCGACAGGAGAGAGACCCAGTACTTC. This codes for CASSDRRETQYF. This rearrangement joins TRBV2 to TRBJ2-5; maybe TRBD1 (6 bases). Germline values: CDR1 SNHLY, CDR2 FYNNEI. There are 12 residues in the CDR3. Trimming removed 6 bases at V and 4 bases at J, with 9 bases between.

This clone was detected once. At one end the junction does not follow the germline gene, possibly because of a read error. The rearrangement uses TRBV28 and TRBJ1-2, with 7 bases fitting TRBD1. The germline V gene has CDR1 MDHEN and CDR2 SYDVKM. CDR3 length: 14 residues. The CDR3 sequence: CASSFPTDRSGHTF. As DNA, the CDR3 is TGTGCCAGCAGTTTCCCGACGGACAGGTCTGGCCACACCTTC.

This clone was seen many times. Distinct nucleotide sequences in the sample also encode this CDR3. The chain uses TRBV5-6 and TRBJ2-5, with TRBD2 matching 7 bases. CDR1 SGHDT and CDR2 YYEEEE come from the germline V gene. This CDR3 has 12 residues. With V trimmed by 3 bases and J by 5 bases, 1 base remained unmatched. For the CDR3, the DNA is TGTGCCAGCAGCTGGGGGGGTGAGACCCAGTACTTC. Translating it yields CASSWGGETQYF. The entire variable domain, with the rest obtained from reference TRBV5-6 and TRBJ2-5, is as follows: DAGVTQSPTHLIKTRGQQVTLRCSPKSGHDTVSWYQQALGQGPQFIFQYYEEEERQRGNFPDRFSGHQFPNYSSELNVNALLLGDSALYLCASSWGGETQYFGPGTRLLVL.

This clone was picked up a small number of times. Additional DNA sequences in this sample encode the identical CDR3. The gene calls are TRBV15 and TRBJ1-4; D uncertain. The germline V and J ends were trimmed by 11 bases and 11 bases, with 21 bases remaining between them. This CDR3 is 13 amino acids long. CDR1 and CDR2 from the germline V gene are LNHNV and YYDKDF (reference sequence). The CDR3 here is CASTRGLGEKLFF. CDR3 sequence (DNA): TGTGCCTCTACGCGTGGTCTTGGTGAGAAACTGTTTTTT. The full variable domain, with the rest looked up from reference TRBV15 and TRBJ1-4, is DAMVIQNPRYQVTQFGKPVTLSCSQTLNHNVMYWYQQKSSQAPKLLFHYYDKDFNNEADTPDNFQSRRPNTSFCFLDIRSPGLGDTAMYLCASTRGLGEKLFFGSGTQLSVL.